A single sample gave rise to the 22 T cell receptor beta chains below, sequenced in a study of OX40 agonist ivuxolimab in advanced cancers. Using immunoSEQ multiplex PCR, the repertoire was profiled, and TCRdb retains in-frame clones only, with some absent. The sample consists of around 74,000 clones, around 92% of them appearing once. The specimen comprised CD4+ or CD8+ T cells sorted from blood, sampled in a trial of the OX40 agonist ivuxolimab. These receptors came from an adult with an advanced solid tumor such as melanoma, head and neck, liver or kidney cancer.

The chain employs TRBV11-2 and TRBJ2-7; TRBD2 matches at 10 bases. The CDR3 has 14 amino acids. Germline assignment: CDR1 SGHAT and CDR2 FQNNGV. The V and J ends lost 5 bases and 5 bases, in that order; junction bases with no gene match: 6. The CDR3 DNA reads as TGTGCCAGCAGCACCCTAGCGGGAGTCCACGAGCAGTACTTC. Amino acid sequence: CASSTLAGVHEQYF.

The chain employs TRBV5-1 and TRBJ2-2; D uncertain. The length of the CDR3 is 14 residues. The germline CDR1 and CDR2 sequences are SGHRS and YFSETQ. Trimming pared 0 bases from V and 2 bases from J, leaving 5 bases between. The CDR3 here is CASSLGPNTGELFF. The CDR3 bases are TGCGCCAGCAGCTTGGGACCCAACACCGGGGAGCTGTTTTTT.

This clone appeared once. V usage is TRBV27 and J usage is TRBJ1-1; 9 bases match TRBD1. Germline loops: CDR1 MNHEY, CDR2 SMNVEV (reference sequence). V shed 5 bases, J shed 10 bases, and the junction held 11 bases outside the gene matches. The CDR3 length is 14 residues. CDR3 nucleotides: TGTGCCAGCAGTACCCAGGGACAGGGAGGGGGAGCTTTCTTT. This gives the protein CASSTQGQGGGAFF.

The rearrangement uses TRBV19 and TRBJ2-7; no clear D. The CDR3 is made up of 15 amino acids. Germline values: CDR1 LNHDA, CDR2 SQIVND (reference sequence). V was shortened by 3 bases and J by 8 bases, with 20 bases between the two germline ends. DNA for the CDR3: TGTGCCAGTAGTATTGGGCGGAACCCATATAACCAGCAGTACTTC. Encoded protein: CASSIGRNPYNQQYF.

This clone was observed a handful of times. The genes are TRBV19 and TRBJ2-2; unclear D gene. The CDR3 is 11 amino acids. In germline, CDR1 is LNHDA, CDR2 SQIVND (reference sequence). The V end lost 10 bases, the J end lost 2 bases, and 5 bases lay between the germline ends. The DNA of the CDR3 is TGTGCCACGAAAAACACCGGGGAGCTGTTTTTT. Its protein is CATKNTGELFF.

The rearrangement uses TRBV5-6 and TRBJ1-1; D possibly corresponds to TRBD1 (6 bases). The CDR3 runs 14 residues. The V gene lost 0 bases and the J gene lost 5 bases, with 11 bases spanning the gap. Germline V gene data show CDR1 as SGHDT and CDR2 as YYEEEE. This CDR3 is CASSLVQGRTEAFF. CDR3 in DNA: TGTGCCAGCAGCTTGGTACAGGGACGGACTGAAGCTTTCTTT.

V gene TRBV21-1 combines with J gene TRBJ2-7; the table's D call TRBD2 went unverified against the DNA. TRBV21-1 is a listed pseudogene. This CDR3 region has 16 residues. Written as DNA, the CDR3 is TGTGCCAGCAGCAAACCCGGGGTGCAGAGGACCTACGAGCAGTACTTC. This encodes CASSKPGVQRTYEQYF.

CDR3 region: CAGGGPGLFQETQYF. The CDR3 DNA reads as TGTGCCGGGGGGGGACCGGGACTGTTCCAAGAGACCCAGTACTTC. V is TRBV6-1 and J is TRBJ2-5, with 7 bases lining up with TRBD2. Germline CDR1 MNHNS, CDR2 SASEGT. V was clipped by 11 bases and J by 1 base; unmatched bases: 13. This CDR3 contains 15 residues.

The rearrangement joins TRBV28 to TRBJ2-7; no firm D call. Deletions cut 5 bases from V and 4 bases from J, with 12 bases between. The CDR3 runs to 13 residues. Germline V gene data show CDR1 as MDHEN and CDR2 as SYDVKM. CDR3 sequence: CASSPSDLYEQYF. The CDR3, as DNA: TGTGCCAGCAGTCCCTCAGATTTGTACGAGCAGTACTTC.

The chain uses TRBV7-2 and TRBJ2-7; no reliable D call. Germline assignment: CDR1 SGHTA and CDR2 FQGNSA. CDR3 length: 12 residues. The V and J ends lost 0 bases and 6 bases respectively, with 6 bases between them. The CDR3: CASSLARSEQYF. CDR3 in DNA: TGTGCCAGCAGCTTAGCAAGGAGCGAGCAGTACTTC.

The chain recombines TRBV30 with TRBJ2-1; 7 nucleotides agree with TRBD2. The V segment lost 2 bases and the J segment 0 bases; nucleotides outside the gene matches: 7. CDR1 GTSNPN and CDR2 SVGIG come from the germline V gene (reference sequence). The CDR3 is made up of 16 amino acids. DNA for the CDR3: TGTGCCTGGAGTCTGCCAGGACTAGACTCCTACAATGAGCAGTTCTTC. Its translation is CAWSLPGLDSYNEQFF.

The rearrangement uses TRBV6-6 and TRBJ2-5; D perhaps matches TRBD1 (5 bases). The end of the DNA aligns better with TRBJ2-7, so the J call may be wrong. CDR3 length equals 12 residues. Germline loops: CDR1 MNHNY, CDR2 SVGAGI (reference sequence). The chain's CDR3 is CASTGSPYEQYF. The CDR3 DNA is TGTGCCAGCACAGGGTCTCCTTACGAGCAGTACTTC.

The V gene is TRBV6-5, the J gene TRBJ2-2; D uncertain. Trimming pared 7 bases from V and 1 base from J, leaving 13 bases between. Germline V CDR1 and CDR2: MNHEY, SVGAGI. The length of the CDR3 is 15 residues. CDR3 nucleotide sequence: TGTGCCAGCACCCCGAGCACCTTGAACACCGGGGAGCTGTTTTTT. It is translated as CASTPSTLNTGELFF.

This clone was seen a single time. The chain recombines TRBV7-9 with TRBJ2-3; perhaps D is TRBD1 or TRBD2 (6 bases each). The CDR3 is 15 residues long. The V gene's germline CDR1 is SEHNR and CDR2 FQNEAQ (reference sequence). V lost 1 base, J lost 7 bases, and 15 bases lay in between. The DNA for the CDR3 is TGTGCCAGCAGCTTAGGTGGGGGGCGCCGAAATACGCAGTATTTT. This gives the protein CASSLGGGRRNTQYF.

The chain joins TRBV5-1 to TRBJ2-3; TRBD2 is a possible D gene (5 bases). V dropped 0 bases and J dropped 3 bases, with 14 bases sitting between them. This CDR3 is built from 16 residues. Germline CDR1 and CDR2: SGHRS and YFSETQ. CDR3 nucleotide sequence: TGCGCCAGCAGCTTGGAGCTAGCCGAAGAAACAGATACGCAGTATTTT. Its protein is CASSLELAEETDTQYF. The variable domain in full, with the rest retrieved from reference TRBV5-1 and TRBJ2-3, is KAGVTQTPRYLIKTRGQQVTLSCSPISGHRSVSWYQQTPGQGLQFLFEYFSETQRNKGNFPGRFSGRQFSNSRSEMNVSTLELGDSALYLCASSLELAEETDTQYFGPGTRLTVL.

The chain couples TRBV19 to TRBJ1-2, with a tentative D call TRBD1 (5 bases). CDR1 and CDR2 from the germline V gene are LNHDA and SQIVND (reference sequence). This CDR3 spans 17 amino acids. V lost 4 bases to trimming and J lost 2 bases, with 20 bases between them. CDR3 sequence (DNA): TGTGCCAGTAGTACCCTCCCGGGACCAGGAGAAAACTATGGCTACACCTTC. Translated, it gives CASSTLPGPGENYGYTF.

The chain combines TRBV6-5 with TRBJ1-4; 7 bases agree with TRBD1. Germline CDR1 reads MNHEY; CDR2 reads SVGAGI. V lost 8 bases to trimming and J lost 8 bases; unmatched junction nucleotides: 11. The length of the CDR3 is 14 residues. The CDR3 nucleotides are TGTGCCAGCTGGCAGGGGGGCGCCGGCGAAAAACTGTTTTTT. Its protein product is CASWQGGAGEKLFF.

J is TRBJ2-7 and V is TRBV4-3, with 16 bases fitting TRBD2. The CDR3 totals 18 residues. V shed 0 bases and J 2 bases; nucleotides not matched to a gene: 4. Germline lookup yields CDR1 LGHNA and CDR2 YSLEER. CDR3 in DNA: TGCGCCAGCAGCCAAGATCCCGGGACTAGCGGGAGGGCCTACGAGCAGTACTTC. It is translated as CASSQDPGTSGRAYEQYF.

This clone was counted once. The V and J genes are TRBV10-3 and TRBJ2-3, with no clear D. In germline, CDR1 is ENHRY, CDR2 SYGVKD. The CDR3 length is 16 residues. Trimming stripped 2 bases from V and 0 bases from J, with 12 bases between. The CDR3 DNA sequence: TGTGCCATCAGTGAGGCGGCTCAGACTAGCACAGATACGCAGTATTTT. This sequence encodes CAISEAAQTSTDTQYF.

The chain is built from TRBV19 and TRBJ2-3; maybe TRBD1 (5 bases). The CDR3 extends over 16 amino acids. CDR1 and CDR2 (germline): LNHDA, SQIVND (reference sequence). Trimming shortened V by 6 bases and J by 2 bases, and 18 bases separated the two germline ends. The CDR3 region has the DNA TGTGCCAGTAGAAGGTTAGTCCAGGGATACACAGATACGCAGTATTTT. Translated: CASRRLVQGYTDTQYF. Variable domain in full (rest from reference TRBV19 and TRBJ2-3): DGGITQSPKYLFRKEGQNVTLSCEQNLNHDAMYWYRQDPGQGLRLIYYSQIVNDFQKGDIAEGYSVSREKKESFPLTVTSAQKNPTAFYLCASRRLVQGYTDTQYFGPGTRLTVL.

This clone was detected once. The CDR3 sequence: CASSLLGLAGYNEQFF. For the CDR3, the DNA is TGCGCCAGCAGCCTCCTGGGACTAGCGGGATACAATGAGCAGTTCTTC. The chain links TRBV4-3 to TRBJ2-1; the match to TRBD2 covers 13 bases. Looked up from germline, CDR1 is LGHNA and CDR2 is YSLEER. This CDR3 contains 16 residues. V shed 4 bases and J 4 bases; nucleotides not matched to a gene: 4.

The chain recombines TRBV6-4 with TRBJ2-1; 13 bases line up with TRBD2. Germline CDR1 MRHNA, CDR2 SNTAGT. The V gene end was trimmed by 2 bases and the J gene end by 7 bases; junction bases not matched to a gene: 8. The CDR3 has 17 amino acids. The CDR3 coding sequence is TGTGCCAGCAGTGACCGATGGACTAGCGGGAGATGTAATGAGCAGTTCTTC. This encodes CASSDRWTSGRCNEQFF.